Shown below are 8 T cell receptor beta chains from a single sample sequenced in a study of T cell repertoires in cytomegalovirus infection. TCRdb used MiXCR to reprocess the reads, holding one entry per CDR3 protein. The profile shows fewer than 250,000 distinct CDR3 sequences, around 12% of them singletons. The specimen sequenced was PBMCs. These receptors all stem from a human donor in good health (CMV status not recorded). Some clones in this sample may be carry-over from other donors' samples.

This chain connects TRBV28 to TRBJ1-2; no firm D call. Germline CDR1 MDHEN, CDR2 SYDVKM. The CDR3 runs to 12 residues. V was cut by 5 bases and J by 6 bases, with 10 bases left in between. The CDR3 reads CASSAAADGYTF. CDR3 nucleotides: TGTGCCAGCAGTGCGGCTGCGGATGGCTACACCTTC.

In DNA, the CDR3 is TGTGCCAGCAGCCTTCGACAGGGGTCAGATACGCAGTATTTT. Protein: CASSLRQGSDTQYF. The chain is built from TRBV4-2 and TRBJ2-3; TRBD1 matches 8 bases. This CDR3 contains 14 residues. After removal of 4 bases from V and 4 bases from J, the junction contained 4 bases not matched to a gene. Germline loops: CDR1 LGHNA, CDR2 YNFKEQ.

This clonotype was observed at least ten times. This chain joins TRBV25-1 and TRBJ1-2; D gene ambiguous. Trimming removed 5 bases from V and 2 bases from J, with 12 bases in between. The germline V gene has CDR1 MGHDK and CDR2 SYGVNS. The CDR3 consists of 14 residues. The CDR3 protein is CASSSQGRNYGYTF. The CDR3 nucleotides are TGTGCCAGCAGTTCCCAAGGCCGGAACTATGGCTACACCTTC.

This clonotype was recorded a few times. The J gene is TRBJ1-2, the V gene TRBV19, with D possibly being TRBD1 (5 bases). V was trimmed by 6 bases and J by 8 bases, leaving 22 bases between them. Germline values: CDR1 LNHDA, CDR2 SQIVND (reference sequence). CDR3 size: 15 residues. The CDR3 DNA is TGTGCCAGTAGCCCCGGGACCCAAACCGTCGGGGGCTACACCTTC. Protein: CASSPGTQTVGGYTF.

The chain links TRBV20-1 to TRBJ1-2, with 7 positions matching TRBD1. The CDR3 runs 14 residues. The germline gives CDR1 DFQATT, CDR2 SNEGSKA (reference sequence). V shed 0 bases and J 5 bases; nucleotides not matched to a gene: 6. The CDR3 region is CSARDYTGEYGYTF. CDR3 in DNA: TGCAGTGCTAGAGATTATACAGGGGAATATGGCTACACCTTC.

This clonotype has a count of ten or more. The chain couples TRBV7-2 to TRBJ1-2, with D possibly matching TRBD1 (5 bases). V shed 0 bases and J shed 6 bases, with 17 bases lying between them. The germline V gene encodes CDR1 SGHTA and CDR2 FQGNSA. The length of the CDR3 is 16 residues. The CDR3 loop reads CASSLALSGPGNGYTF. CDR3 DNA: TGTGCCAGCAGCTTAGCGCTGTCAGGACCAGGGAATGGCTACACCTTC.

This clonotype has at least ten counts. This sequence joins TRBV7-2 and TRBJ2-1; 14 bases are a match to TRBD2. Germline CDR1 reads SGHTA; CDR2 reads FQGNSA. V trimming: 1 base; J trimming: 4 bases; junction bases outside the gene matches: 3. The CDR3 consists of 17 residues. CDR3 sequence reads: CASSLETSGRVYNEQFF. The CDR3 nucleotides read TGTGCCAGCAGCTTAGAGACTAGCGGGAGGGTGTACAATGAGCAGTTCTTC.

This clonotype appeared many times. The rearrangement joins TRBV7-2 to TRBJ1-1; weak D call: TRBD1 (6 bases). V lost 7 bases to trimming and J lost 1 base, with 10 bases between them. CDR1 SGHTA and CDR2 FQGNSA come from the germline V gene. This CDR3 is built from 13 residues. CDR3 bases: TGTGCCAGCACCCCGGACAGGAACACTGAAGCTTTCTTT. Amino acids: CASTPDRNTEAFF. The whole variable domain, remainder taken from reference TRBV7-2 and TRBJ1-1, is GAGVSQSPSNKVTEKGKDVELRCDPISGHTALYWYRQSLGQGLEFLIYFQGNSAPDKSGLPSDRFSAERTGGSVSTLTIQRTQQEDSAVYLCASTPDRNTEAFFGQGTRLTVV.